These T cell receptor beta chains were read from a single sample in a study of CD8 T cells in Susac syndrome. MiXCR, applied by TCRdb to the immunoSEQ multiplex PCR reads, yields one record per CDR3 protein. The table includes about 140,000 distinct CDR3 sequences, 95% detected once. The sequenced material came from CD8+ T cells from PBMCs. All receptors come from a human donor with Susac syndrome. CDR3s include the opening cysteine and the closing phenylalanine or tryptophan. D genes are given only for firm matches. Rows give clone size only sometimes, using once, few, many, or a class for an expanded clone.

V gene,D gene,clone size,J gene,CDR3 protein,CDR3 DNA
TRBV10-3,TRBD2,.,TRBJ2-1,CAISDPFGTIGDNEQFF,TGTGCCATCAGTGACCCCTTCGGGACTATCGGCGACAATGAGCAGTTCTTC
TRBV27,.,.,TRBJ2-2,CASSFGWGTGELFF,TGTGCCAGCAGTTTCGGGTGGGGCACCGGGGAGCTGTTTTTT
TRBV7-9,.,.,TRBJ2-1,CASSLGLAYNEQFF,TGTGCCAGCAGCTTAGGTTTAGCGTACAATGAGCAGTTCTTC
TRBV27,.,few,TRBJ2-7,CASSAGPSYEQYF,TGTGCCAGCAGTGCGGGGCCCTCCTACGAGCAGTACTTC
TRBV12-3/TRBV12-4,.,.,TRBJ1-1,CASSLPGQGTEAFF,TGTGCCAGCAGTCTCCCGGGCCAAGGAACTGAAGCTTTCTTT
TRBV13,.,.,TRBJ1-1,CASSTAALSEDGSTEAFF,TGTGCCAGCAGCACAGCGGCCCTTTCTGAGGATGGGAGCACTGAAGCTTTCTTT
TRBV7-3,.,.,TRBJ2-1,CASSLLTWGSEQFF,TGTGCCAGCAGCTTATTGACGTGGGGGTCTGAGCAGTTCTTC
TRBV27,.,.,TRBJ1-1,CASSYVRGLNTEAFF,TGTGCCAGCAGTTATGTGCGGGGACTGAACACTGAAGCTTTCTTT
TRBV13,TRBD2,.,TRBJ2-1,CASSFGTSGVGNEQFF,TGTGCCAGCAGCTTCGGGACTAGCGGAGTAGGGAATGAGCAGTTCTTC
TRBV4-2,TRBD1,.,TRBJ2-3,CASSQVLGTGLAERTDTQYF,TGTGCCAGCAGCCAAGTTTTAGGGACAGGGCTAGCAGAACGCACAGATACGCAGTATTTT
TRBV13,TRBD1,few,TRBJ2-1,CASSPGTGNNEQFF,TGTGCCAGCAGCCCCGGGACAGGAAACAATGAGCAGTTCTTC
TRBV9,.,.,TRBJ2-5,CASSEPGREETQYF,TGTGCCAGCAGCGAGCCAGGCAGAGAAGAGACCCAGTACTTC
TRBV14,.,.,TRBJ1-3,CASSQRGDTSGNTIYF,TGTGCCAGCAGCCAAAGAGGGGACACCTCTGGAAACACCATATATTTT
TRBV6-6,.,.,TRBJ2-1,CASSQAWANEQFF,TGTGCCAGCAGCCAGGCGTGGGCCAATGAGCAGTTCTTC
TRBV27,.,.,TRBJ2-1,CASSLSNPQWNEQFF,TGTGCCAGCAGTTTATCGAACCCTCAATGGAATGAGCAGTTCTTC
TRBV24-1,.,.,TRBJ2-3,CATSEPRETSTDTQYF,TGTGCCACCAGTGAGCCCCGGGAGACTAGCACAGATACGCAGTATTTT
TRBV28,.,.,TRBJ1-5,CASRRGYSNQPQHF,TGTGCCAGCAGGAGGGGGTATAGCAATCAGCCCCAGCATTTT
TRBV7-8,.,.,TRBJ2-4,CASTLGVTAAKNIQYF,TGTGCCAGCACCTTAGGGGTCACAGCGGCCAAAAACATTCAGTACTTC
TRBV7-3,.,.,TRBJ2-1,CASSFVGLDNEQFF,TGTGCCAGCAGCTTTGTCGGGCTGGACAATGAGCAGTTCTTC
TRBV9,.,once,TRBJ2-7,CASSVVEGDYEQYF,TGTGCCAGCAGCGTAGTTGAGGGAGACTACGAGCAGTACTTC
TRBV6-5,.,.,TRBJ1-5,CASSYGLNQPQHF,TGTGCCAGCAGTTACGGTTTGAATCAGCCCCAGCATTTT
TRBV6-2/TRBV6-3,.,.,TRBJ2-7,CASRIQGPTLDTMSYEQYF,TGTGCCAGCAGGATACAGGGACCCACACTCGACACGATGAGCTACGAGCAGTACTTC
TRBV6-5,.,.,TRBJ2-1,CASSYSVGAFEQFF,TGTGCCAGCAGTTACTCCGTTGGGGCATTTGAGCAGTTCTTC
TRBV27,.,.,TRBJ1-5,CASGTTPDSNQPQHF,TGTGCCAGCGGGACGACACCAGATAGCAATCAGCCCCAGCATTTT
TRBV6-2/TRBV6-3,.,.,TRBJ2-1,CASRDSVLNEQFF,TGTGCCAGCAGAGACAGTGTTCTCAATGAGCAGTTCTTC
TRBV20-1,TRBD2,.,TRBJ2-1,CSAPTSGTFNEQFF,TGCAGTGCACCGACTAGCGGGACGTTCAATGAGCAGTTCTTC
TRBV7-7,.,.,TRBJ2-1,CASSLGPAYHEQFF,TGTGCTAGCAGCTTGGGCCCCGCTTACCATGAGCAGTTCTTC
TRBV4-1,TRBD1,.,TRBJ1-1,CASSQDTGGNTEAFF,TGCGCCAGCAGCCAAGATACAGGGGGGAACACTGAAGCTTTCTTT